This record looks at one T cell receptor (beta chain) sequence and its context. Its antigen remains unknown. This record belongs to a study of T cell repertoires in ileal Crohn's disease. Whole-study findings and limits: Mucosal expansions were suggested to be mainly CD8 T cells.

V shed 8 bases, J shed 0 bases, and the junction held 6 bases outside the gene matches. The CDR3 totals 15 residues. Looked up from germline, CDR1 is SNHLY and CDR2 is FYNNEI. Each sample's TCRB immunosequencing used five hundred nanograms of biopsy DNA. Some clones are missing from TCRdb's copy, which holds only in-frame ones; the method was immunoSEQ multiplex PCR. The table lists roughly 28,000 clones, roughly 81% of them singletons, with around 5.5% in the top ten. The sequenced sample consisted of ileal tissue. This rearrangement joins TRBV2 to TRBJ1-3, with TRBD1 matching over 8 bases. This clonotype originated in an adult with Crohn's disease. CDR3 sequence reads: CASSGQVASGNTIYF. The CDR3 region has the DNA TGTGCCAGCTCGGGACAGGTCGCCTCTGGAAACACCATATATTTT.